This T cell receptor (beta chain) was retrieved from a study of OX40 agonist ivuxolimab in advanced cancers. The overall study: Melanoma, hepatocellular carcinoma, head and neck or renal cell cancer occurred in dose-escalation patients. Averaging approximately 60 years in age, with a range of about 20 to 90, the cohort was 65% to 90% male. Study outcomes and limitations: Among the lowest levels of clonal expansion were found in partial responders at 0.1-3.0 mg/kg. Both blood CD4+ and CD8+ T cells showed clonal growth by week 6 at 0.1 to 3.0 mg/kg.

Trimming cost V 0 bases and J 8 bases, with 6 bases left between them. This CDR3 comprises 13 residues. Per germline, CDR1 SGHNT and CDR2 YYREEE (reference sequence). Remarks on this clone: Its specificity is unknown.

Assay used: immunoSEQ multiplex PCR; TCRdb lists only in-frame clones, some missing. The table includes 60,000 or so clones, approximately 86% detected once. The specimen was CD4+ or CD8+ T cells sorted from blood, collected in a trial of the OX40 agonist ivuxolimab. The genes are TRBV5-4 and TRBJ1-6; D gene ambiguous. This receptor was taken from an adult with an advanced solid tumor such as melanoma, head and neck, liver or kidney cancer. DNA for the CDR3: TGTGCCAGCAGCTTGGACAGCGATTCACCCCTCCACTTT. It translates to CASSLDSDSPLHF.